This TCR beta chain comes out of a study of CD8 T cells in ankylosing spondylitis. Study observations and caveats: Disease-associated clonotypes exhibited CD8+ identity and were relatively infrequent in peripheral blood. Ankylosing spondylitis blood seemed to carry a telltale TCR beta motif made of under 10 highly homologous variants. Reported data indicate significant enrichment of disease-linked clones within matched ankylosing spondylitis synovial fluid.

Only a few counts were recorded for this clonotype. The antigen is unknown. J gave up 7 bases and V 5 bases, and 8 bases lay outside the gene matches. Looked up from germline, CDR1 is MDHEN and CDR2 is SYDVKM. This CDR3 is built from 15 residues. Quantitative 5'-RACE with molecular barcodes generated TCR beta libraries. TCRdb reanalysed the 5' RACE reads using MiXCR and keeps one entry per CDR3 protein. The data show tens of thousands of distinct CDR3 sequences, about 15% seen once. This chain links TRBV28 with TRBJ1-4; 9 nucleotides align to TRBD1. This TCR derives from a male donor with ankylosing spondylitis or in good health (not recorded which). What was sequenced was blood. This CDR3 is CASSPMTGGGEKLFF. The DNA of the CDR3 is TGTGCCAGCAGTCCCATGACAGGGGGTGGTGAAAAACTGTTTTTT.